This entry lists 28 T cell receptor beta chains sequenced from one sample in a study of T cell responses to AZD1222 COVID-19 vaccine. Some clones are missing from TCRdb's copy, which holds only in-frame ones; the method was immunoSEQ multiplex PCR. The profile shows about 110,000 clones, approximately 90% of them singletons. This specimen was peripheral blood, taken 28 days after the second AZD1222 dose. The receptors originated from an adult who received the AZD1222 COVID-19 vaccine.

The rearrangement joins TRBV5-1 to TRBJ1-6; D remains ambiguous. Germline CDR1 is SGHRS and CDR2 is YFSETQ. The CDR3 extends over 15 amino acids. The V gene lost 0 bases and the J gene lost 9 bases, with 13 bases spanning the gap. This CDR3 is CASSLGPESGSPLHF. Written as DNA, the CDR3 is TGCGCCAGCAGCTTGGGGCCGGAATCGGGTTCACCCCTCCACTTT.

V is TRBV6-5 and J is TRBJ2-7; the D is unclear. The CDR3 is 14 amino acids. Trimming removed 6 bases at V and 0 bases at J, with 12 bases between. The germline V gene has CDR1 MNHEY and CDR2 SVGAGI. CDR3 bases: TGTGCCAGCAGGGAGACCCTGAGCTCCTACGAGCAGTACTTC. Translation gives CASRETLSSYEQYF.

The V and J genes are TRBV20-1 and TRBJ1-1; D may be TRBD1 (6 bases). V shed 5 bases and J shed 1 base, with 11 bases lying between them. The CDR3 has 13 amino acids. The germline CDR1 and CDR2 sequences are DFQATT and SNEGSKA (reference sequence). The CDR3 sequence: CSAGDRPNTEAFF. The CDR3 DNA reads as TGCAGTGCTGGTGACAGGCCGAACACTGAAGCTTTCTTT.

The chain combines TRBV12-3 or TRBV12-4 with TRBJ2-7, with no clear D. The CDR3 consists of 11 residues. Trimming removed 3 bases at V and 6 bases at J, with 6 bases between. In DNA form, the CDR3 reads TGTGCCAGCAGTTTTTATCGCGAGCAGTACTTC. It encodes CASSFYREQYF.

The rearrangement joins TRBV6-5 to TRBJ2-2; 10 nucleotides agree with TRBD2. V lost 6 bases, J lost 8 bases, and 9 bases stayed unmatched. Germline-derived CDR1 and CDR2 are MNHEY and SVGAGI. The CDR3 length is 15 residues. In DNA form, the CDR3 reads TGTGCCAGCAGCGGGCTAGCGGGGGAAATTGGGGAGCTGTTTTTT. It yields the protein CASSGLAGEIGELFF.

This chain connects TRBV15 to TRBJ2-7; no firm D call. There are 13 residues in the CDR3. V was pared by 3 bases and J by 6 bases, with 12 bases between. Germline lookup yields CDR1 LNHNV and CDR2 YYDKDF (reference sequence). The CDR3 reads CATSRIPNFEQYF. The DNA for the CDR3 is TGTGCCACCAGCAGGATCCCTAACTTCGAGCAGTACTTC. Complete variable domain (other parts from reference TRBV15 and TRBJ2-7): DAMVIQNPRYQVTQFGKPVTLSCSQTLNHNVMYWYQQKSSQAPKLLFHYYDKDFNNEADTPDNFQSRRPNTSFCFLDIRSPGLGDTAMYLCATSRIPNFEQYFGPGTRLTVT.

This chain uses TRBV16 with TRBJ1-1; D is uncertain. The CDR3 loop spans 14 amino acids. V gave up 2 bases and J gave up 3 bases, with 10 bases separating them. Germline V gives CDR1 KGHSY, CDR2 FQNENV. For the CDR3, the DNA is TGTGCCAGCAGCCAACCCCCGAGCCACACTGAAGCTTTCTTT. Residues: CASSQPPSHTEAFF.

The chain couples TRBV3-1 (or the pseudogene TRBV3-2) to TRBJ2-7, with D tentatively TRBD2 (6 bases). Germline V gene lookup returns CDR1 LGHDT and CDR2 YNNKEL (reference sequence). CDR3 length equals 13 residues. V gave up 1 base and J gave up 3 bases, with 7 bases separating them. The CDR3 loop reads CASSQGTIYEQYF. The CDR3, as DNA: TGTGCCAGCAGCCAAGGGACTATCTACGAGCAGTACTTC.

The chain carries TRBV9 and TRBJ2-7, with 7 bases aligning to TRBD2. Per the germline V gene, CDR1 is SGDLS and CDR2 is YYNGEE. With 2 bases clipped from V and 0 bases from J, the junction kept 5 bases outside the gene matches. This CDR3 is 15 amino acids long. As DNA, the CDR3 is TGTGCCAGCAGCGTCAGCGGGACGAGCTCCTACGAGCAGTACTTC. Translated, it gives CASSVSGTSSYEQYF.

V is TRBV30 and J is TRBJ1-6, with D hard to call. Germline V CDR1 and CDR2: GTSNPN, SVGIG (reference sequence). The germline V and J ends were trimmed by 1 base and 10 bases, with 20 bases remaining between them. The CDR3 has 16 amino acids. The CDR3 DNA sequence: TGTGCCTGGAGTGCGCGGGCCATGCGGCACACATCACCCCTCCACTTT. Amino acids: CAWSARAMRHTSPLHF. Full variable domain (missing parts from reference TRBV30 and TRBJ1-6): SQTIHQWPATLVQPVGSPLSLECTVEGTSNPNLYWYRQAAGRGLQLLFYSVGIGQISSEVPQNLSASRPQDRQFILSSKKLLLSDSGFYLCAWSARAMRHTSPLHFGNGTRLTVT.

The genes are TRBV18 and TRBJ2-5, with unresolved D. CDR3 length: 13 amino acids. Per the germline V gene, CDR1 is KGHSH and CDR2 is LQKENI. V was clipped by 6 bases and J by 5 bases, with 13 bases between them. The CDR3 loop is CASSASLAETQYF. DNA of the CDR3: TGTGCCAGCTCGGCCAGTCTGGCGGAGACCCAGTACTTC.

The genes are TRBV27 and TRBJ2-2, with D perhaps assigned TRBD1 or TRBD2 (5 bases each). CDR1 and CDR2 from the germline V gene are MNHEY and SMNVEV (reference sequence). This CDR3 spans 15 amino acids. V was cut by 5 bases and J by 0 bases, with 10 bases left in between. CDR3 loop: CASSPGTTNTGELFF. CDR3 DNA: TGTGCCAGCAGTCCCGGGACCACGAACACCGGGGAGCTGTTTTTT.

This chain joins TRBV5-1 and TRBJ2-1; D perhaps matches TRBD2 (6 bases). Trimming cost V 7 bases and J 7 bases, with 15 bases left between them. This CDR3 spans 13 amino acids. Germline CDR1 reads SGHRS; CDR2 reads YFSETQ. As DNA, the CDR3 is TGCGCCAGCTGGGTGGCGGCGGGGAATGAGCAGTTCTTC. It codes for CASWVAAGNEQFF.

This chain uses TRBV3-1 (or the pseudogene TRBV3-2) with TRBJ2-7, with a tentative D call TRBD2 (7 bases). V lost 5 bases and J 5 bases, leaving 22 bases between the germline ends. The CDR3 contains 16 residues. Looked up from germline, CDR1 is LGHDT and CDR2 is YNNKEL (reference sequence). The DNA for the CDR3 is TGTGCCAGCAGCGACCCAAAGGGAGGGGGATGGGACGAGCAGTACTTC. Protein product: CASSDPKGGGWDEQYF.

The genes are TRBV11-1 and TRBJ1-1; D gene ambiguous. V lost 1 base and J lost 5, with 8 bases in between. CDR1 is SGHAT and CDR2 is FQDESV in the germline V gene (reference sequence). The CDR3 is made up of 13 amino acids. In DNA form, the CDR3 reads TGTGCCAGCAGCTTAGTCGGGCGGACTGAAGCTTTCTTT. This sequence encodes CASSLVGRTEAFF.

V gene TRBV2 combines with J gene TRBJ2-2; 9 bases fit TRBD1. The V gene's germline CDR1 is SNHLY and CDR2 FYNNEI. V shed 6 bases and J 5 bases; nucleotides not matched to a gene: 4. The CDR3 length is 14 residues. This CDR3 is CASRQGAITGELFF. CDR3 in DNA: TGTGCCAGCAGACAGGGGGCGATTACCGGGGAGCTGTTTTTT.

The chain recombines TRBV27 with TRBJ1-5; the D gene is possibly TRBD1 (6 bases). The germline V gene encodes CDR1 MNHEY and CDR2 SMNVEV (reference sequence). The CDR3 sequence is 13 residues long. Trimming pared 8 bases from V and 3 bases from J, leaving 11 bases between. The CDR3 DNA reads TGTGCCAGCGGCGACAGGCCCAATCAGCCCCAGCATTTT. This gives the protein CASGDRPNQPQHF.

The chain uses TRBV11-3 and TRBJ1-1; unclear D gene. Germline V lookup: CDR1 SGHNT, CDR2 YENEEA. Trimming cost V 6 bases and J 2 bases, with 13 bases left between them. This CDR3 has 14 amino acids. CDR3 coding DNA: TGTGCCAGCAGACGCCGGGGTCCCAACACTGAAGCTTTCTTT. Protein: CASRRRGPNTEAFF.

The chain recombines TRBV9 with TRBJ1-4; D is perhaps TRBD1 (5 bases). The CDR3 runs 14 residues. Trimming removed 4 bases from V and 0 bases from J, with 7 bases in between. Germline loops: CDR1 SGDLS, CDR2 YYNGEE. The CDR3 here is CASSSTATNEKLFF. In nucleotides, the CDR3 is TGTGCCAGCAGCTCGACAGCAACTAATGAAAAACTGTTTTTT.

The chain employs TRBV19 and TRBJ2-7, with TRBD2 matching over 14 bases. Trimming removed 3 bases from V and 5 bases from J; junction bases left unmatched: 6. The CDR3 covers 16 residues. Looked up from germline, CDR1 is LNHDA and CDR2 is SQIVND (reference sequence). The CDR3 loop reads CASSMGGTSGSNEQYF. The CDR3 DNA sequence: TGTGCCAGTAGTATGGGGGGGACTAGCGGGAGCAACGAGCAGTACTTC.

This chain connects TRBV5-1 to TRBJ2-3; D is possibly TRBD1 (6 bases). The germline V and J ends were trimmed by 4 bases and 1 base, with 10 bases remaining between them. The CDR3 runs to 14 residues. CDR1 SGHRS and CDR2 YFSETQ come from the germline V gene. CDR3 residues: CASSPKGGTDTQYF. The DNA for the CDR3 is TGCGCCAGCAGCCCCAAGGGGGGCACAGATACGCAGTATTTT.

The J gene is TRBJ1-1, the V gene TRBV27; TRBD1 matches 7 bases. With V trimmed by 5 bases and J by 4 bases, 7 bases remained unmatched. Looked up from germline, CDR1 is MNHEY and CDR2 is SMNVEV (reference sequence). The CDR3 has 14 amino acids. The CDR3 is CASSQKPGGTEAFF. CDR3 coding DNA: TGTGCCAGCAGTCAGAAACCAGGGGGCACTGAAGCTTTCTTT.

This chain links TRBV5-1 with TRBJ2-7; 9 nucleotides align to TRBD2. The ends lost 4 bases at V and 4 bases at J; junction bases unmatched: 9. CDR1 SGHRS and CDR2 YFSETQ come from the germline V gene. CDR3 size: 15 residues. The DNA of the CDR3 is TGCGCCAGCAGCACGGCCGGGACTAGCTTTTACGAGCAGTACTTC. The encoded protein is CASSTAGTSFYEQYF.

The V and J genes are TRBV5-1 and TRBJ2-3; TRBD2 might be the D (6 bases). Trimming stripped 3 bases from V and 6 bases from J, with 11 bases between. The CDR3 contains 13 residues. The germline V gene encodes CDR1 SGHRS and CDR2 YFSETQ. CDR3 sequence reads: CASSWEAPDTQYF. CDR3 DNA sequence: TGCGCCAGCAGCTGGGAGGCCCCCGATACGCAGTATTTT.

This clone was detected only a few times. The gene calls are TRBV28 and TRBJ1-2, with D unresolved. The germline V gene has CDR1 MDHEN and CDR2 SYDVKM. The CDR3 runs 12 residues. Trimming removed 7 bases from V and 6 bases from J, with 12 bases in between. Written as DNA, the CDR3 is TGTGCCAGCATGGAGGGAGAGAATGGCTACACCTTC. Its protein product is CASMEGENGYTF.

The gene calls are TRBV12-5 and TRBJ2-7; 10 positions match TRBD1. With V trimmed by 4 bases and J by 0 bases, 3 bases remained unmatched. The CDR3 spans 15 residues. CDR1 and CDR2 (germline): LGHNT, FRNRAP. For the CDR3, the DNA is TGTGCTAGTGGTTCGGGACAGGGGAGCTCCTACGAGCAGTACTTC. Amino acid sequence: CASGSGQGSSYEQYF.

The V gene is TRBV30, the J gene TRBJ1-3, with D unresolved. The length of the CDR3 is 12 residues. The germline V gene has CDR1 GTSNPN and CDR2 SVGIG (reference sequence). V was trimmed by 0 bases and J by 4 bases, leaving 4 bases between them. The CDR3 coding sequence is TGTGCCTGGAGTGTATACGGAAACACCATATATTTT. This sequence encodes CAWSVYGNTIYF.

Written as DNA, the CDR3 is TGTGCCAGCAGTGAGTCTTGGACAGGGGGAAACACCATATATTTT. As protein: CASSESWTGGNTIYF. This chain links TRBV25-1 with TRBJ1-3; 8 nucleotides match TRBD1. The trim removed 3 bases at V and 4 bases at J, leaving 5 bases unmatched. Germline assignment: CDR1 MGHDK and CDR2 SYGVNS. The CDR3 covers 15 residues.